This T cell receptor (beta chain) derives from a study of T cell responses to AZD1222 COVID-19 vaccine (dated by TCRdb to about 2021). Regarding the research as a whole: Because spike-specific TCR depth and breadth did not differ between the two schedules, AZD1222 recipients who got a second dose at roughly 4 weeks were pooled with those who got a second dose at roughly 12 weeks. A total of more than 230 trial participants underwent TCR sequencing, of whom 207 received two doses of AZD1222 and about 26 received two doses of the MenACWY control vaccine. Trial participants were enrolled by age into 18-55, 56-69 and 70-plus year subgroups, with approximately 150, 28 and 58 TCR-sequenced participants respectively.

Trimming accounts for 2 bases at V and 3 bases at J, while the number of junction bases matched to no gene is 5. The CDR3 numbers 16 residues from cysteine through phenylalanine. CDR3 DNA only is kept here, 48 bases in frame from base 1. The germline V gene supplies CDR1 MNHNS and CDR2 SASEGT. The CDR3 regions of human TCRbeta chains were subjected to immunosequencing. As for the authors' bioinformatics: Repertoire TCRs were matched against a reference library of SARS-CoV-2-specific TCRs generated with the MIRA antigen-specificity platform. Breadth was defined as the fraction of unique TCRs that were SARS-CoV-2-associated, and depth was defined as the fraction of total T cells that were SARS-CoV-2-associated. Using the MIRA data, each spike-specific TCR was mapped to the spike region that the TCR reacts to and placed in a CD4 or CD8 class. Log10-transformed breadth and depth values were compared by one-way ANOVA with Sidak's multiple comparisons tests. The table comes from immuneACCESS by way of TCRdb, which keeps in-frame sequences with V and J called. Part of the clones is missing from these tables; in studies checked, under half for an unresolved V gene and the rest for unknown reasons. The DNA was the basis for D and trimming; V, J and clone size are from that table. The sample profile shows 46,000 or so clones; more than 60% of them were found once. Over 6.5% of the sample lies in the top ten.

Read against the paper, the sample's time point label means: baseline before first vaccination. Vaccinee samples came from UK trials COV001 and COV002, including a single-blind randomized controlled phase 2/3 trial of AZD1222 (ChAdOx1 nCoV-19) in healthy adults. For TCRbeta chain sequencing, PBMC samples were collected from trial participants at day 0 and at day 28 after the second dose. On the study overall, not on this receptor specifically: Conclusions about previously exposed vaccinees are limited, since just a handful of AZD1222 recipients were seropositive for SARS-CoV-2 at baseline. Spike-specific TCR breadth and depth rose significantly after two AZD1222 doses compared with day 0 and with MenACWY recipients. In the small 56-69-year group, the increase in depth fell short of significance, most likely because of low power. Reportedly, close to half of the unique spike-specific TCRs recognized epitopes lying outside the regions that are mutated in the B.1.351 and B.1.1.7 variants. CD4 TCRs associated with the vaccine covered the entire spike protein, and the dominant responses were in regions 160-218 and 743-854. No day 14 peak-response samples were available, so repertoires were characterized only after the peak T cell response. Most participants were white British and females outnumbered males, and the authors suggested that clonal diversity may have been underestimated.

Regarding this clone: Its antigen is currently not known. No base qualities exist here, and no much larger clone lies one base off it.

The clonotype comes from an adult in good health. This specimen consisted of peripheral blood, obtained on day 0 of AZD1222 vaccination. The chain couples TRBV6-1 to TRBJ1-5; TRBD1 matches 9 bases in the middle. The CDR3 region reads CASSERDRVSNQPQHF. The DNA reads as follows: TGTGCCAGCAGTGAAAGGGACAGGGTCTCCAATCAGCCCCAGCATTTT.